The 30 T cell receptor beta chains listed next were all sequenced from one sample in a study of T cell repertoires in cytomegalovirus infection (dated by TCRdb to the late 2010s). The listed sequencing device is Illumina HiSeq 1500. TCRdb ran its own pipeline on the public reads, namely fastp trimming at Q25 and MiXCR clone calling, and kept in-frame beta chains. A single entry per CDR3 protein holds the most common genes and DNA from its merged rows. Counted in this sample were about 300,000 distinct CDR3 sequences; approximately 8.9% of them appeared once. The top ten clones comprise over 2.5% of the sample. The sample comprised PBMCs. The receptors come from a human donor in good health (CMV status not recorded). Some clones in this sample may be carry-over from other donors' samples.

This clonotype was seen ten or more times. This chain joins TRBV7-9 and TRBJ1-3; TRBD1 might be the D (5 bases). CDR1 and CDR2 from the germline V gene are SEHNR and FQNEAQ (reference sequence). The CDR3 sequence is 16 residues long. V was trimmed by 10 bases and J by 0 bases, leaving 19 bases between them. CDR3 nucleotide sequence: TGTGCCACACATACCGGCGGGGGAAGCTCTGGAAACACCATATATTTT. Translated, it gives CATHTGGGSSGNTIYF.

The V gene is TRBV18, the J gene TRBJ2-7; D remains unclear. The CDR3 length is 13 residues. Germline CDR1 is KGHSH and CDR2 is LQKENI. V lost 2 bases, J lost 4 bases, and 9 bases lay in between. The CDR3 region is CASSPWVGYEQYV. The CDR3 coding sequence is TGTGCCAGCTCACCATGGGTAGGTTACGAGCAGTACGTC.

There are many counts of this clonotype. The V and J genes are TRBV7-2 and TRBJ2-5; 7 positions match TRBD2. Losses at the gene ends were 5 bases for V and 1 base for J; bases not matched to a gene: 10. The CDR3 is 16 residues long. Per germline, CDR1 SGHTA and CDR2 FQGNSA. The CDR3 coding sequence is TGTGCCAGCAGCATTAGCCTAGCGGTGATCCAAGAGACCCAGTACTTC. Protein sequence: CASSISLAVIQETQYF.

This clonotype was detected ten times or more. The rearrangement joins TRBV7-6 to TRBJ2-1; 11 bases are a match to TRBD1. V was pared by 0 bases and J by 9 bases, with 4 bases of the junction left unmatched. This CDR3 has 15 amino acids. CDR1 and CDR2 (germline): SGHVS, FNYEAQ. CDR3 in amino acids: CASSLAGQGVAEQFF. In DNA form, the CDR3 reads TGTGCCAGCAGCTTAGCGGGACAGGGGGTGGCTGAGCAGTTCTTC.

This clonotype occurred many times. This chain links TRBV20-1 with TRBJ2-5; possibly TRBD2 for D (5 bases). The CDR3 loop spans 14 amino acids. The germline V gene encodes CDR1 DFQATT and CDR2 SNEGSKA (reference sequence). Trimming left V 5 bases short and J 1 base short, with 14 bases between. CDR3 nucleotide sequence: TGCAGTGCTTCTCTCAGAGGGCGCCAAGAGACCCAGTACTTC. It yields the protein CSASLRGRQETQYF.

This clonotype was observed at least ten times. The rearrangement uses TRBV29-1 and TRBJ2-2; TRBD2 is a possible D gene (6 bases). The germline V and J ends were trimmed by 4 bases and 4 bases, with 7 bases remaining between them. The length of the CDR3 is 12 residues. In germline, CDR1 is SQVTM, CDR2 ANQGSEA. CDR3 region: CSVAGGTGELFF. CDR3 coding DNA: TGCAGCGTTGCCGGGGGCACCGGGGAGCTGTTTTTT.

This clonotype appeared many times. The V call is TRBV2, the J call TRBJ2-7; D is perhaps TRBD2 (5 bases). The V and J ends lost 5 bases and 1 base respectively, with 12 bases between them. The germline gives CDR1 SNHLY, CDR2 FYNNEI. This CDR3 has 14 amino acids. CDR3 in amino acids: CASSPSPGSYEQYF. Written as DNA, the CDR3 is TGTGCCAGCAGTCCCTCCCCGGGATCCTACGAGCAGTACTTC.

This clonotype was recorded a few times. The rearrangement links TRBV12-3 or TRBV12-4 to TRBJ1-4; 8 bases map to TRBD1. V shed 7 bases, J shed 8 bases, and the junction held 9 bases outside the gene matches. This CDR3 region has 14 residues. The CDR3 spells CASTPQGGKEKLFF. The CDR3 coding sequence is TGTGCCAGCACACCACAGGGGGGTAAAGAAAAACTGTTTTTT.

The genes are TRBV14 and TRBJ1-2; no clear D. The CDR3 has 14 amino acids. Germline lookup yields CDR1 SGHDN and CDR2 FVKESK. V lost 1 base, J lost 4 bases, and 10 bases lay in between. The CDR3 loop is CASSQAAGPYGYTF. The CDR3 region has the DNA TGTGCCAGCAGCCAAGCGGCAGGACCCTATGGCTACACCTTC.

This clonotype was observed many times. CDR3 protein: CSVPTSGVNEQFF. CDR3 nucleotide sequence: TGCAGCGTTCCTACTAGCGGGGTGAATGAGCAGTTCTTC. V and J are TRBV29-1 and TRBJ2-1; 10 positions match TRBD2. The CDR3 totals 13 residues. J gave up 7 bases and V 5 bases, and 5 bases lay outside the gene matches. CDR1 and CDR2 (germline): SQVTM, ANQGSEA.

This clonotype was counted at least ten times. The chain couples TRBV18 to TRBJ1-4, with 7 bases that match TRBD1. V shed 0 bases, J shed 5 bases, and the junction held 9 bases outside the gene matches. The germline V gene has CDR1 KGHSH and CDR2 LQKENI. This CDR3 is 17 amino acids long. CDR3 in amino acids: CASSPPTGSAENEKLFF. CDR3 DNA sequence: TGTGCCAGCTCACCACCGACAGGGTCGGCAGAAAATGAAAAACTGTTTTTT.

This clonotype has at least ten counts. This chain connects TRBV7-8 to TRBJ1-4, with unresolved D. V was cut by 5 bases and J by 5 bases, with 15 bases left in between. This CDR3 comprises 15 residues. Germline V CDR1 and CDR2: SGHVS, FQNEAQ. The CDR3 here is CASSPGPFGNEKLFF. The DNA for the CDR3 is TGTGCCAGCAGCCCAGGACCGTTCGGGAATGAAAAACTGTTTTTT.

This clonotype was detected many times. The gene calls are TRBV2 and TRBJ2-2; D is possibly TRBD1 (6 bases). The CDR3 runs to 17 residues. The ends were cut back, 4 bases at V and 1 base at J, with 16 bases in the middle. Germline V gives CDR1 SNHLY, CDR2 FYNNEI. CDR3 bases: TGTGCCAGCAGTGGGCTCAGGGAAGGGGGGAACACCGGGGAGCTGTTTTTT. Protein: CASSGLREGGNTGELFF.

This clonotype came up many times. V gene TRBV6-5 combines with J gene TRBJ2-2; 8 bases line up with TRBD2. There are 17 residues in the CDR3. The J segment lost 1 base and the V segment lost 4 bases, leaving 8 bases of the junction unmatched. Germline V gives CDR1 MNHEY, CDR2 SVGAGI. The DNA of the CDR3 is TGTGCCAGCAGTTCCCGGGATAGCGGGGTGAACACCGGGGAGCTGTTTTTT. It translates to CASSSRDSGVNTGELFF.

This clonotype appeared many times. The chain combines TRBV6-6 with TRBJ1-1, with TRBD1 identical over 8 bases. With 9 bases clipped from V and 8 bases from J, the junction kept 2 bases outside the gene matches. Germline CDR1 and CDR2: MNHNY and SVGAGI (reference sequence). The CDR3 runs 10 residues. CDR3 amino acids: CASRDREAFF. The CDR3 DNA follows: TGTGCCAGTAGGGACAGGGAAGCTTTCTTT.

This clonotype came up many times. The chain is built from TRBV6-6 and TRBJ2-7; 7 positions agree with TRBD1. CDR1 and CDR2 from the germline V gene are MNHNY and SVGAGI (reference sequence). Trimming cost V 6 bases and J 2 bases; bases outside gene matches: 13. This CDR3 contains 16 residues. The CDR3 DNA reads TGTGCCAGCAGCCCTTCTTTCGACAGGGTAACCTACGAGCAGTACTTC. Translated, it gives CASSPSFDRVTYEQYF.

This clonotype was observed a handful of times. V gene TRBV7-9 combines with J gene TRBJ1-6; TRBD1 aligns across 8 bases. The junction had 6 bases not matched to a gene; V was cut back by 2 bases and J by 9 bases. The CDR3 spans 15 residues. The germline V gene encodes CDR1 SEHNR and CDR2 FQNEAQ (reference sequence). The CDR3 sequence: CASSLRQGQSSPLHF. Written as DNA, the CDR3 is TGTGCCAGCAGCTTACGACAGGGGCAATCTTCACCCCTCCACTTT.

This clonotype has only a few counts. This rearrangement joins TRBV20-1 to TRBJ2-1; 9 bases agree with TRBD2. Germline trimming cut 2 bases from V and 6 bases from J; bases unmatched to any gene: 2. The length of the CDR3 is 13 residues. Germline CDR1 DFQATT, CDR2 SNEGSKA (reference sequence). CDR3 residues: CSARRTSANEQFF. The CDR3 DNA is TGCAGTGCTAGAAGGACTAGCGCCAATGAGCAGTTCTTC.

This chain links TRBV7-9 with TRBJ1-1; D is undetermined. Trimming cost V 4 bases and J 3 bases, with 6 bases left between them. Per germline, CDR1 SEHNR and CDR2 FQNEAQ (reference sequence). The CDR3 runs 12 residues. In nucleotides, the CDR3 is TGTGCCAGCAGCTCCGCAGACACTGAAGCTTTCTTT. Amino acids: CASSSADTEAFF.

This clonotype showed up many times. This sequence joins TRBV20-1 and TRBJ1-5, with 7 bases fitting TRBD1. CDR1 and CDR2 (germline): DFQATT, SNEGSKA (reference sequence). Unmatched junction bases numbered 6, after V lost 5 bases and J lost 2 bases. There are 14 residues in the CDR3. The CDR3 region is CSAPTGSGNQPQHF. CDR3 nucleotide sequence: TGCAGTGCTCCGACAGGGAGTGGCAATCAGCCCCAGCATTTT.

There are many counts of this clonotype. The rearrangement uses TRBV10-3 and TRBJ2-7, with 13 bases matching TRBD2. The junction had 5 bases not matched to a gene; V was cut back by 4 bases and J by 2 bases. CDR3 length: 16 amino acids. CDR1 and CDR2 from the germline V gene are ENHRY and SYGVKD. The CDR3 loop reads CAISATSGGSPYEQYV. The CDR3 DNA is TGTGCCATCAGTGCGACTAGCGGGGGGTCCCCCTACGAGCAGTACGTC.

V usage is TRBV5-1 and J usage is TRBJ1-2; D gene unclear. CDR3 length equals 15 residues. The V and J ends lost 4 bases and 6 bases respectively, with 19 bases between them. From germline, CDR1 is SGHRS and CDR2 YFSETQ. This chain's CDR3 is CASSTSASWRDGYTF. Written as DNA, the CDR3 is TGCGCCAGCAGCACCTCAGCCTCATGGCGAGATGGCTACACCTTC.

In this sample, this clonotype turned up once. The genes are TRBV11-2 and TRBJ2-4, with D unresolved. The germline V gene has CDR1 SGHAT and CDR2 FQNNGV. Between the trimmed V and J ends, which lost 0 bases and 0 bases, there was a span of 15 bases. The CDR3 sequence is 18 residues long. CDR3 in DNA: TGTGCCAGCAGCTTAGATAGAGGCCACCAAGTAGCCAAAAACATTCAGTACTTC. Its translation: CASSLDRGHQVAKNIQYF.

This clonotype was seen many times. The V call is TRBV19, the J call TRBJ2-2; 11 bases are shared with TRBD2. The V gene end was trimmed by 7 bases and the J gene end by 4 bases; junction bases not matched to a gene: 8. CDR3 length: 16 residues. Germline CDR1 LNHDA, CDR2 SQIVND (reference sequence). DNA of the CDR3: TGTGCCAGTATCCCACTAGCGGGGGCCGTCACCGGGGAGCTGTTTTTT. It yields the protein CASIPLAGAVTGELFF.

This clonotype showed up many times. The chain recombines TRBV7-9 with TRBJ1-2; TRBD1 aligns across 8 bases. The CDR3 length is 17 residues. J gave up 3 bases and V 4 bases, and 13 bases lay outside the gene matches. Germline CDR1 SEHNR, CDR2 FQNEAQ (reference sequence). The CDR3 DNA sequence: TGTGCCAGCAGCTCGTCCGGGACAGGCGTTAATCACTATGGCTACACCTTC. It is translated as CASSSSGTGVNHYGYTF.

The chain links TRBV20-1 to TRBJ2-7; TRBD2 agrees at 8 bases. The CDR3 sequence is 14 residues long. CDR1 and CDR2 (germline): DFQATT, SNEGSKA (reference sequence). The V and J ends lost 2 bases and 7 bases, in that order; junction bases with no gene match: 10. The DNA of the CDR3 is TGCAGTGCTAGAAAAAGCGGGGGCCTCTGGGAGCAGTACGTC. Protein product: CSARKSGGLWEQYV.

This clonotype was seen ten or more times. The chain employs TRBV10-3 and TRBJ2-2; 8 bases are shared with TRBD2. Trimming removed 5 bases from V and 3 bases from J; junction bases left unmatched: 5. CDR1 ENHRY and CDR2 SYGVKD come from the germline V gene. This CDR3 spans 15 amino acids. CDR3 residues: CAISTGTRDTGELFF. CDR3 in DNA: TGTGCCATCAGTACCGGGACTAGGGACACCGGGGAGCTGTTTTTT.

There are many counts of this clonotype. J is TRBJ2-5 and V is TRBV7-3; D perhaps matches TRBD2 (7 bases). This CDR3 spans 15 amino acids. V was pared by 5 bases and J by 5 bases, with 18 bases between. CDR1 and CDR2 from the germline V gene are SGHTA and FQGTGA. CDR3 protein: CASSLIGGAQETQYF. DNA of the CDR3: TGTGCCAGCAGCCTAATAGGGGGGGCCCAGGAGACCCAGTACTTC.

This clonotype has at least ten counts. V is TRBV6-5 and J is TRBJ2-4; 7 nucleotides match TRBD2. Germline assignment: CDR1 MNHEY and CDR2 SVGAGI. This CDR3 spans 16 amino acids. V lost 2 bases to trimming and J lost 2 bases; unmatched junction nucleotides: 6. CDR3 region: CASSYLLGGTKNIQYF. CDR3 nucleotides: TGTGCCAGCAGTTACCTCCTGGGAGGGACCAAAAACATTCAGTACTTC.

This chain links TRBV14 with TRBJ2-2, with D hard to call. CDR3 size: 17 residues. The V gene lost 0 bases and the J gene lost 2 bases, with 13 bases spanning the gap. Germline CDR1 and CDR2: SGHDN and FVKESK. The CDR3 loop reads CASSQDTFTYNTGELFF. For the CDR3, the DNA is TGTGCCAGCAGCCAAGATACCTTCACTTATAACACCGGGGAGCTGTTTTTT.